This T cell receptor (beta chain) originates from a study of blood T cell repertoires in COVID-19. On the study more broadly: COVID-19 samples collected from the United States, Italy and Spain covered acute and convalescent phases. From T cells, B-cell-depleted T cells, or PBMCs came the material, which was cDNA or gDNA.

Trimming pared 3 bases from V and 2 bases from J, leaving 11 bases between. Germline assignment: CDR1 LNHNV and CDR2 YYDKDF (reference sequence). The CDR3 spans 14 residues. Study processing details: Estimation of nucleated cell counts was performed using reference gene primer amplification. Only in-frame clones appear in the TCRdb table, and some are missing; sequencing was by immunoSEQ multiplex PCR. D and trimming were read from the DNA, whereas the V and J calls and clone size are those reported in that table. This sample yields roughly 250,000 clones, of which about nine tenths are seen a single time; just under 6.5% belongs to the top ten.

The TCR sequence derives from a woman between 25 and 40 years old with acute COVID-19. Sequencing was performed on PBMCs or T cells enriched from blood (not recorded which). The V and J genes are TRBV15 and TRBJ2-7; a weak D match, TRBD2 (6 bases). The CDR3 is CATSSMDYTYEQYF. The CDR3 bases are TGTGCCACCAGCAGCATGGACTACACCTACGAGCAGTACTTC.